The rows below give T cell receptor beta chains drawn from one sample of a study of cytomegalovirus exposure and HLA in healthy donors. Sequencing used immunoSEQ multiplex PCR; TCRdb keeps in-frame clones, though not all of them. Of 80,000 or so clones listed, more than 65% are singletons. The sample was PBMCs. Receptor source: a male donor in good health and CMV-seropositive. CDR3s include the opening cysteine and the closing phenylalanine or tryptophan. A D gene is named only where the DNA matches it firmly. Some rows have no size entry. The others give once, few or many, or a class for an expanded clone.

V gene	clone size	D gene	J gene	CDR3 DNA	CDR3 protein
TRBV9	-	-	TRBJ2-2	TGTGCCAGCAGCGTAGAGCCTGGCGGGGAGCTGTTTTTT	CASSVEPGGELFF
TRBV6-4	-	TRBD1	TRBJ2-5	TGTGCCAGCAGTTGCATTTGGGACAGGGTGGCCCAAGAGACCCAGTACTTC	CASSCIWDRVAQETQYF
TRBV5-4	-	-	TRBJ2-7	TGTGCCAGCAGCTCTGGGACTGCTTACTACGAGCAGTACTTC	CASSSGTAYYEQYF
TRBV27	-	TRBD1	TRBJ1-5	TGTGCCAGCAGCCTACAGGGGAGCAATCAGCCCCAGCATTTT	CASSLQGSNQPQHF
TRBV7-9	once	TRBD2	TRBJ2-5	TGTGCCAGCAGGCTAGCGGGAGGGGAGACCCAGTACTTC	CASRLAGGETQYF
TRBV2	few	-	TRBJ1-2	TGTGCCAGCAGTGAGTCACTCTTGGATGGCTACACCTTC	CASSESLLDGYTF
TRBV6-6	-	TRBD2	TRBJ2-7	TGTGCCAGCAGAGTTACGGGGGGCGAGCAGTACTTC	CASRVTGGEQYF
TRBV2	-	TRBD2	TRBJ2-2	TGTGCCAGCAGGGGCCGGGGACTAGATAGCACCGGGGAGCTGTTTTTT	CASRGRGLDSTGELFF
TRBV7-9	-	TRBD2	TRBJ2-2	TGTGCCAGCAGCTTAGCCGGAACGGGAGGAAGAACCGGGGAGCTGTTTTTT	CASSLAGTGGRTGELFF
TRBV6-5	few	TRBD1	TRBJ1-4	TGTGCCAGCAGTCGACAGGGGACTAATGAAAAACTGTTTTTT	CASSRQGTNEKLFF
TRBV18	-	TRBD1	TRBJ1-1	TGTGCCAGCTCAAACCTCCCGGGACAGGGGTTGTTGACTGAAGCTTTCTTT	CASSNLPGQGLLTEAFF
TRBV19	-	TRBD2	TRBJ2-5	TGTGCCAGTAGTATATCCCTAGCGGGGGTTCAAGAGACCCAGTACTTC	CASSISLAGVQETQYF
TRBV6-1	-	-	TRBJ2-7	TGTGCCAGCAGCGACTCCGGGGGCTACGAGCAGTACTTC	CASSDSGGYEQYF
TRBV28	-	TRBD1	TRBJ2-7	TGTGCCAGCAGTCGCCCCGGGACAGGGAGCTACGAGCAGTACTTC	CASSRPGTGSYEQYF
TRBV4-1	-	TRBD2	TRBJ2-3	TGCGCCAGCAGCCAAGTGTTTAGCGGGACAGATACGCAGTATTTT	CASSQVFSGTDTQYF
TRBV6-1	-	TRBD1	TRBJ2-7	TGTGCCAGCAGTGAAGGAGGACAGGGGGTCTACGAGCAGTACTTC	CASSEGGQGVYEQYF
TRBV6-5	-	-	TRBJ1-2	TGTGCCAGCAGTGCACCGGGCTATGGCTACACCTTC	CASSAPGYGYTF
TRBV6-5	few	-	TRBJ2-7	TGTGCCAGCGGTGGGGGGGGCCGCGAGCAGTACTTC	CASGGGGREQYF
TRBV20-1	-	-	TRBJ2-5	TGCAGTGCCCAGAAAGAGACCCAGTACTTC	CSAQKETQYF
TRBV6-4	-	TRBD1	TRBJ2-7	TGTGCCAGCAGTGACCCCAATCGGGACAGGACCTACGAGCAGTACTTC	CASSDPNRDRTYEQYF
TRBV5-5	-	TRBD1	TRBJ2-1	TGTGCCAGCAGTAGACAGGGGGCGACCAATGAGCAGTTCTTC	CASSRQGATNEQFF
TRBV11-3	-	TRBD1	TRBJ2-1	TGTGCCAGCAGCCTAGGGACTGGCAGGGGGCTCTACAATGAGCAGTTCTTC	CASSLGTGRGLYNEQFF
TRBV7-9	-	-	TRBJ2-3	TGTTCCAGCAGCTCCTATCTGGGGTGGGGCACAAATACGCAGTATTTT	CSSSSYLGWGTNTQYF
TRBV4-1	-	-	TRBJ2-2	TGCGCCAGCCGGGGAGCCGGGGAGCTGTTTTTT	CASRGAGELFF
TRBV11-2	-	-	TRBJ2-1	TGTGCCAGCAGCGTCCCATCGGCCTACAATGAGCAGTTCTTC	CASSVPSAYNEQFF
TRBV10-2	-	-	TRBJ2-2	TGCGCCAGCAGGGGCGCCGGGGAGCTGTTTTTT	CASRGAGELFF
TRBV28	once	TRBD1	TRBJ1-2	TGTGCCAGCAGCCCGGGACAGAACTATGGCTACACCTTC	CASSPGQNYGYTF
TRBV5-4	-	-	TRBJ2-7	TGTGCCAGCAGCTTCGGGCCGGACACCTACGAGCAGTACTTC	CASSFGPDTYEQYF
TRBV16	-	TRBD2	TRBJ2-3	TGTGCCAGCAGCCAATCACAGCTCCGGCTAGCGGGAGCTGAGGGCCCAGATACGCAGTATTTT	CASSQSQLRLAGAEGPDTQYF
TRBV4-1	-	TRBD1	TRBJ2-1	TGCGCCAGCGGCCGAGCCGGGACAGGGGGCAATGAGCAGTTCTTC	CASGRAGTGGNEQFF
TRBV28	-	TRBD1	TRBJ1-1	TGTGCCAGCAGTTCCGGACAGGCTCCCACTGAAGCTTTCTTT	CASSSGQAPTEAFF
TRBV28	-	TRBD1	TRBJ2-1	TGTGCCAGCATCAGGGCCAGGACAGGGGGTACAAATGAGCAGTTCTTC	CASIRARTGGTNEQFF
TRBV4-3	-	TRBD1	TRBJ1-2	TGCGCCAGCAGCCAAGACGCGCAGGGGGCGCGCGGCTACACCTTC	CASSQDAQGARGYTF
TRBV29-1	-	TRBD1	TRBJ2-2	TGCAGCGTTAGAACACAGGGGGCGAACACCGGGGAGCTGTTTTTT	CSVRTQGANTGELFF
TRBV5-1	few	TRBD2	TRBJ2-2	TGCGCCAGCAGCTTGGCGGTAGCGGGAGTAGGGACCGGGGAGCTGTTTTTT	CASSLAVAGVGTGELFF
TRBV10-3	-	-	TRBJ2-7	TGTGCCATCAGTGAGTCCGGAGCCGCCTACGAGCAGTACTTC	CAISESGAAYEQYF
TRBV5-4	-	-	TRBJ1-6	TGTGCCAGCAGCTTGGACCCGGGAAGCAATTCACCCCTCCACTTT	CASSLDPGSNSPLHF
TRBV15	-	-	TRBJ1-2	TGTGCCACCAGCAGAGATCGGAGTTTGGGTGGCTACACCTTC	CATSRDRSLGGYTF
TRBV2	once	-	TRBJ2-3	TGTGCCAGCAACCCCACAGGTACTTCGGGAGATACGCAGTATTTT	CASNPTGTSGDTQYF
TRBV28	-	-	TRBJ2-5	TGTGCCAGCAGCGACACAGTGGTAGGAGAGACCCAGTACTTC	CASSDTVVGETQYF
TRBV5-1	-	-	TRBJ1-6	TGCGCCAGCAGCTTGGGGGTTACAGGGAATAATTCACCCCTCCACTTT	CASSLGVTGNNSPLHF
TRBV18	-	-	TRBJ1-2	TGTGCCAGCTCACCGGGCAGGGGAGACTATGGCTACACCTTC	CASSPGRGDYGYTF
TRBV10-3	-	TRBD1	TRBJ2-7	TGTGCCGCCAAGTCCGGGACAGGGGGGAACGAGCAGTACTTC	CAAKSGTGGNEQYF
TRBV7-9	-	TRBD1	TRBJ1-6	TGTGCCAGCAGCTCTAGCAGCGGACAGGGAGGGTCACCCCTCCACTTT	CASSSSSGQGGSPLHF
TRBV4-1	-	-	TRBJ1-6	TGCGCTAGCAGCCAAGTGTCTGGGGCTAATTCACCCCTCCACTTT	CASSQVSGANSPLHF
TRBV7-9	-	-	TRBJ2-7	TGTGCCAGCAGCCACCTTAGCGGGGACAGCTCCTACGAGCAGTACTTC	CASSHLSGDSSYEQYF
TRBV4-2	-	TRBD2	TRBJ2-7	TGTGCCAGCAGCCAAGAGAGGCTAGCGGGGATCAACGAGCAGTACTTC	CASSQERLAGINEQYF